This is a list of T cell receptor beta chains from one sample in a study of Graves' ophthalmopathy and Graves' hyperthyroidism. TCRdb reprocessed the multiplex PCR reads via MiXCR and lists one record per CDR3 protein. The sample gives about 550,000 distinct CDR3 sequences, 35% to 40% of which show up once; about 4.1% is in the top ten. Sequences were obtained from peripheral blood or thyroid tissue (not recorded which). The receptors derive from an adult man with Graves' hyperthyroidism. Both conserved end residues are part of each CDR3. Fields, in order: D gene, V gene, clone size, J gene, CDR3 DNA, CDR3 protein. The D gene is left open where the match is weak. The size of a clone is reported for some rows only, either as once, few or many, or as a class for expanded clones.

d_call: -; v_call: TRBV7-8; clone_size: many; j_call: TRBJ2-5; cdr3_nt: TGTGCCAGCAGCCCAGGGGGCGGGGGGCCCCAAGAGACCCAGTACTTC; cdr3_aa: CASSPGGGGPQETQYF
d_call: -; v_call: TRBV15; clone_size: many; j_call: TRBJ1-4; cdr3_nt: TGTGCCACCAGCAGACCACAAAGGGGGAATGAAAAACTGTTTTTT; cdr3_aa: CATSRPQRGNEKLFF
d_call: -; v_call: TRBV7-9; clone_size: -; j_call: TRBJ1-5; cdr3_nt: TGTGCCAGCAGCTTAGCGCAGGCAAAAGGGGATCAGCCCCAGCATTTT; cdr3_aa: CASSLAQAKGDQPQHF
d_call: -; v_call: TRBV19; clone_size: -; j_call: TRBJ1-5; cdr3_nt: TGTGCCAGTAGTCGTACACACCTCAATCAGCCCCAGCATTTT; cdr3_aa: CASSRTHLNQPQHF
d_call: -; v_call: TRBV4-1; clone_size: many; j_call: TRBJ2-5; cdr3_nt: TGCGCCAGCAGCCATATACAGCTACTCCAAGAGACCCAGTACTTC; cdr3_aa: CASSHIQLLQETQYF
d_call: TRBD1; v_call: TRBV3-1; clone_size: -; j_call: TRBJ2-5; cdr3_nt: TGTGCCAGCAGCCAACAACAGGGGAACCAAGAGACCCAGTACTTC; cdr3_aa: CASSQQQGNQETQYF
d_call: -; v_call: TRBV5-8; clone_size: many; j_call: TRBJ2-5; cdr3_nt: TGTGCCAGCAGCTTGGGTCAGGGGCCCCTGGTAGAAGAGACCCAGTACTTC; cdr3_aa: CASSLGQGPLVEETQYF
d_call: -; v_call: TRBV27; clone_size: -; j_call: TRBJ1-1; cdr3_nt: TGTGCCAGCAGGGCAGGTTTTACTGAAGCTTTCTTT; cdr3_aa: CASRAGFTEAFF
d_call: -; v_call: TRBV6-4; clone_size: -; j_call: TRBJ2-3; cdr3_nt: TGTGCCAGCAGTCCTAGCGTTTCCACGGATACGCAGTATTTT; cdr3_aa: CASSPSVSTDTQYF
d_call: -; v_call: TRBV6-5; clone_size: many; j_call: TRBJ1-4; cdr3_nt: TGTGCCAGCAGTTACTCGCACGCTAATGAAAAACTGTTTTTT; cdr3_aa: CASSYSHANEKLFF
d_call: -; v_call: TRBV6-5; clone_size: few; j_call: TRBJ1-1; cdr3_nt: TGTGCCAGCAGTCAGGGCCCACCATTCGAAGCTTTCTTT; cdr3_aa: CASSQGPPFEAFF
d_call: -; v_call: TRBV11-3; clone_size: many; j_call: TRBJ2-7; cdr3_nt: TGTGCCAGCAGCGGTTACTTGTTCGAGCAGTACTTC; cdr3_aa: CASSGYLFEQYF
d_call: TRBD2; v_call: TRBV20-1; clone_size: -; j_call: TRBJ2-6; cdr3_nt: TGCAGTGCTCCGACTAGCGGGTGGTCCAGGGCTGGGGCCAACGTCCTGACTTTC; cdr3_aa: CSAPTSGWSRAGANVLTF
d_call: -; v_call: TRBV7-9; clone_size: -; j_call: TRBJ1-1; cdr3_nt: TGTGCCGGCAGCCTACAGGGCACTGAAGCTTTCTTT; cdr3_aa: CAGSLQGTEAFF
d_call: TRBD2; v_call: TRBV20-1; clone_size: few; j_call: TRBJ2-3; cdr3_nt: TGCAGTGCTATAGAAGCGGGGGCCCGCACAGATACGCAGTATTTT; cdr3_aa: CSAIEAGARTDTQYF